This is a list of T cell receptor beta chains from one sample in a study of blood T cell repertoires in COVID-19. Profiled with immunoSEQ multiplex PCR; TCRdb holds only in-frame clones, not every one. Of around 250,000 clones in the sample, around 91% were seen once. Specimen: peripheral blood. The receptors stem from a woman aged 55-75 years with COVID-19, enrolled during active disease. Both conserved end residues are part of each CDR3. Fields, in order: V gene, J gene, CDR3 length, D gene, clone size, CDR3 DNA, CDR3 protein. D genes are given only for firm matches. Not every row has a clone size; where given, it reads once, few, many or a size class.

>TRBV5-6|TRBJ2-7|17|TRBD1|NA
TGTGCCAGCAGCTTAGCAGCCCTGACAGGGCTCGGCTACGAGCAGTACTTC
CASSLAALTGLGYEQYF
>TRBV9|TRBJ2-3|15|TRBD1|NA
TGTGCCAGCAGCGTATCGGGACAGAGCACAGATACGCAGTATTTT
CASSVSGQSTDTQYF
>TRBV7-3|TRBJ2-3|14|NA|NA
TGTGCCAGCAGCTTAAACAGGGTATCGGATACGCAGTATTTT
CASSLNRVSDTQYF
>TRBV5-1|TRBJ1-2|14|NA|NA
TGCGCCAGCAGCTTGGCCCCGGGACACGAAAGCTACACCTTC
CASSLAPGHESYTF
>TRBV6-1|TRBJ1-6|13|NA|few
TGTGCCAGCAGTGAATCCGGGACTCCACCCCTCCACTTT
CASSESGTPPLHF
>TRBV11-2|TRBJ2-7|14|NA|NA
TGTGCCAGCAGCCCGGCACAGGGCTCCACCGAGCAGTACTTC
CASSPAQGSTEQYF
>TRBV5-8|TRBJ2-1|15|NA|NA
TGTGCCAGCAGCTTGGGGGTCGACAGCTACAATGAGCAGTTCTTC
CASSLGVDSYNEQFF
>TRBV5-1|TRBJ2-7|16|NA|NA
TGCGCCAGCAGCTTGGGCCTTAGCGAATACGCCTACGAGCAGTACTTC
CASSLGLSEYAYEQYF
>TRBV6-5|TRBJ2-1|16|NA|NA
TGTGCCAGCAGTTACTCGAGAAGAACAGGTTACAATGAGCAGTTCTTC
CASSYSRRTGYNEQFF
>TRBV7-2|TRBJ1-1|14|NA|NA
TGTGCCAGCAGCATTTTAGCAGATAACACTGAAGCTTTCTTT
CASSILADNTEAFF
>TRBV5-8|TRBJ2-7|15|TRBD1|NA
TGTGCCAGCAGCGTAACCGGGACAGATACCTACGAGCAGTACTTC
CASSVTGTDTYEQYF
>TRBV6-5|TRBJ2-1|14|NA|NA
TGTGCCAGCAGCGGGACTCCGACCTACAATGAGCAGTTCTTC
CASSGTPTYNEQFF
>TRBV6-1|TRBJ1-6|13|NA|NA
TGTGCCAGCAGTGAAGCGCGGGACTCCACCCTCCACTTT
CASSEARDSTLHF
>TRBV21-1|TRBJ1-1|15|NA|NA
TGTGCCAGCAGCAAAGGCGGGAGGCCGGCTACTGAAGCTTTCTTT
CASSKGGRPATEAFF
>TRBV4-3|TRBJ1-3|17|NA|NA
TGCGCCAGCAGCCAAGATACAGGGACCCACTCTGGAAACACCATATATTTT
CASSQDTGTHSGNTIYF
>TRBV9|TRBJ2-5|15|NA|NA
TGTGCCAGCAGCGTAGGAGGGGGTTACCAAGAGACCCAGTACTTC
CASSVGGGYQETQYF
>TRBV6-5|TRBJ1-1|13|TRBD1|NA
TGTGCCAGCGGGAGACAGGGACTCACTGAAGCTTTCTTT
CASGRQGLTEAFF
>TRBV6-6|TRBJ2-2|11|NA|once
TGTGCCAGCAGTTACCGGGGGGAGCTGTTTTTT
CASSYRGELFF
>TRBV23-1|TRBJ2-1|18|NA|NA
TGCGCCAGCAGTCAATCGATCGCCTACAGGGCCGCCGGAAATGAGCAGTTCTTC
CASSQSIAYRAAGNEQFF
>TRBV3-1/TRBV3-2|TRBJ2-5|12|NA|NA
TGTGCCAGCAGCCAAGGCTCAAGGGGTCAGTACTTC
CASSQGSRGQYF
>TRBV7-8|TRBJ2-7|17|TRBD2|NA
TGTGCCAGCAGCCCAGGGACTAGCGGGGGTTTTTCCTACGAGCAGTACTTC
CASSPGTSGGFSYEQYF
>TRBV27|TRBJ1-1|16|NA|NA
TGTGCCAGCAGTTTATCGCCAATGGGAGTTTCCACTGAAGCTTTCTTT
CASSLSPMGVSTEAFF
>TRBV7-6|TRBJ1-4|17|NA|once
TGTGCCAGCAGCTTAGCGCGCTCGGGGATCGAGAATGAAAAACTGTTTTTT
CASSLARSGIENEKLFF
>TRBV3-1/TRBV3-2|TRBJ1-2|12|NA|NA
TGTGCCAGCAGTAGAGCTAACTATGGCTACACCTTC
CASSRANYGYTF